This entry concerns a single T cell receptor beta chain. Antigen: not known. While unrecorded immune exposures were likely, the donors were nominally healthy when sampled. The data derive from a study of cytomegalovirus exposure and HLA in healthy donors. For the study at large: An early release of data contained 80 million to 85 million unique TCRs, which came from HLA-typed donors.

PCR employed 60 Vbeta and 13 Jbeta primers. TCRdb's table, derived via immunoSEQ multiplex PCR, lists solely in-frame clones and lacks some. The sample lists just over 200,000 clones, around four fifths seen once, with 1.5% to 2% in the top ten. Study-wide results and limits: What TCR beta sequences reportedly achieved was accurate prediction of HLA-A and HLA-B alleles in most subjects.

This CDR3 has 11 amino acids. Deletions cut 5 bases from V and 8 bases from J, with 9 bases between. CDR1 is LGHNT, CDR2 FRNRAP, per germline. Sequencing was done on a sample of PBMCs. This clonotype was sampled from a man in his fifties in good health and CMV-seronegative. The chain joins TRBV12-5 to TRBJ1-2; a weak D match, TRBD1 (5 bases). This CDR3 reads CASGTGPGYTF. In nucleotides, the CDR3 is TGTGCTAGTGGTACAGGACCCGGCTACACCTTC.